This is a list of T cell receptor beta chains from one sample in a study of Graves' ophthalmopathy and Graves' hyperthyroidism. TCRdb re-called the multiplex PCR reads with MiXCR, one entry per CDR3 protein. The sample has some 410,000 distinct CDR3 sequences; approximately 21% are singletons. Material: peripheral blood. The receptors were gathered from a woman under 30 with stable Graves' hyperthyroidism. Each CDR3 is given with its conserved first and last residue. A D gene is named only where the DNA matches it firmly. Clone size is not always given. Where it is, it says once, few, many or a class for expanded clones.

many	-	TRBJ1-2	TRBV20-1	CSAQNTGFYGYTF	TGCAGTGCTCAGAACACAGGGTTTTATGGCTACACCTTC
few	-	TRBJ2-2	TRBV18	CASSPPIDTGELFF	TGTGCCAGCTCACCACCTATAGACACCGGGGAGCTGTTTTTT
many	TRBD2	TRBJ2-5	TRBV7-2	CASLWGGVLSQETQYF	TGTGCCAGCCTGTGGGGAGGGGTCCTTTCTCAAGAGACCCAGTACTTC
many	TRBD2	TRBJ2-4	TRBV28	CASSRLAGGVNIQYF	TGTGCCAGCAGCCGTTTAGCGGGAGGAGTGAACATTCAGTACTTC
-	TRBD1	TRBJ1-2	TRBV6-1	CASSEARTGYHYGYTF	TGTGCCAGCAGTGAAGCGAGGACAGGGTATCACTATGGCTACACCTTC
few	-	TRBJ2-7	TRBV28	CASTLNSYEQYF	TGTGCCAGCACTCTCAACTCCTACGAGCAGTACTTC
many	-	TRBJ1-5	TRBV6-1	CASSPGTGTGNQPQHF	TGTGCCAGCAGCCCCGGTACAGGGACGGGCAATCAGCCCCAGCATTTT
-	TRBD1	TRBJ2-5	TRBV4-2	CASSQDEVVRGPETQYF	TGTGCCAGCAGCCAAGATGAAGTTGTCAGGGGGCCAGAGACCCAGTACTTC
many	-	TRBJ2-5	TRBV12-3/TRBV12-4	CASRPQGGGETQYF	TGTGCCAGCAGGCCTCAGGGGGGAGGGGAGACCCAGTACTTC
-	-	TRBJ1-1	TRBV7-8	CASSFGHQNTEAFF	TGTGCCAGCAGCTTTGGACACCAGAACACTGAAGCTTTCTTT
many	TRBD2	TRBJ2-2	TRBV6-1	CASTGPNLGGDVGELFF	TGTGCCAGCACTGGACCAAACTTGGGGGGGGATGTCGGGGAGCTGTTTTTT
few	-	TRBJ2-7	TRBV14	CASSQGPAEPWQYSYEQYF	TGTGCCAGCAGCCAAGGCCCCGCTGAGCCCTGGCAGTACTCCTACGAGCAGTACTTC
few	TRBD2	TRBJ2-5	TRBV12-3/TRBV12-4	CASSYRLAGKETQYF	TGTGCCAGCAGTTACAGACTAGCGGGTAAAGAGACCCAGTACTTC
many	TRBD2	TRBJ2-5	TRBV6-5	CASSFTSGVQETQYF	TGTGCCAGCAGTTTCACTAGCGGGGTACAAGAGACCCAGTACTTC
many	-	TRBJ2-5	TRBV20-1	CSARDWLEDPKTQYF	TGCAGTGCTAGAGATTGGCTAGAGGACCCAAAGACCCAGTACTTC
-	TRBD1	TRBJ1-2	TRBV11-2	CASRRDRGRRVYGYTF	TGTGCCAGCAGGCGCGACAGGGGCCGCCGTGTCTATGGCTACACCTTC
many	-	TRBJ2-7	TRBV11-2	CASSYRTGTYEQYF	TGTGCCAGCAGCTACAGGACGGGTACCTACGAGCAGTACTTC
many	-	TRBJ1-1	TRBV14	CASSQEGAGRSTEAFF	TGTGCCAGCAGCCAAGAGGGTGCGGGGAGAAGTACTGAAGCTTTCTTT
many	-	TRBJ2-5	TRBV29-1	CSVGGRTDKITQYF	TGCAGCGTTGGGGGTCGGACAGACAAGATAACCCAGTACTTC
-	-	TRBJ1-5	TRBV20-1	CSASSGRLSNQPQHF	TGCAGTGCTTCCTCCGGTAGGCTAAGCAATCAGCCCCAGCATTTT
many	-	TRBJ2-5	TRBV7-2	CASSSGPSQYF	TGTGCCAGCAGCTCGGGACCCTCCCAGTACTTC
many	-	TRBJ2-7	TRBV20-1	CSATPARVYEQYF	TGCAGTGCTACCCCGGCCCGGGTCTACGAGCAGTACTTC
-	-	TRBJ1-2	TRBV6-1	CASSPPWDWRGYTF	TGTGCCAGCAGTCCTCCTTGGGACTGGCGCGGCTACACCTTC
-	-	TRBJ2-5	TRBV11-2	CASSPQERVVTQYF	TGTGCCAGCAGCCCCCAGGAGAGGGTCGTGACCCAGTACTTC